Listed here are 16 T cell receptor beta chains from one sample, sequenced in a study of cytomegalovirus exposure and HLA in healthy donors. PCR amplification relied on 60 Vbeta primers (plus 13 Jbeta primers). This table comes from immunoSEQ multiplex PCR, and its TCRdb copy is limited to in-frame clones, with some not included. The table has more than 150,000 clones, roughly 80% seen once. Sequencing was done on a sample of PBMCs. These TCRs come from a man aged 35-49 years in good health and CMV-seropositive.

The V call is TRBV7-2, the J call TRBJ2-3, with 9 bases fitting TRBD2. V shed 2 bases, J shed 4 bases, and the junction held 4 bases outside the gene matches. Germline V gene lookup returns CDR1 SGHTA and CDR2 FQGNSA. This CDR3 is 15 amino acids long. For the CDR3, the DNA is TGTGCCAGCAGCTTAAAGGTAGCGGGGGCAGATACGCAGTATTTT. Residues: CASSLKVAGADTQYF.

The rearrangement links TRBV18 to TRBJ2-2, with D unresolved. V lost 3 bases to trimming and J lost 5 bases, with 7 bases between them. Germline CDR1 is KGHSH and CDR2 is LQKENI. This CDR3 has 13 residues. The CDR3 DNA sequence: TGTGCCAGCTCACCCGACGGGACCGGGGAGCTGTTTTTT. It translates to CASSPDGTGELFF.

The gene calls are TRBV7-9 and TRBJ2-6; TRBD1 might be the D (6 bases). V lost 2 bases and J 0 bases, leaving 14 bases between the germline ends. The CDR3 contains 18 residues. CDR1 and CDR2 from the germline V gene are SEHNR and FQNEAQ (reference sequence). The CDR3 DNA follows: TGTGCCAGCAGCTTATTACAGGGACGACTCTCTGGGGCCAACGTCCTGACTTTC. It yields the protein CASSLLQGRLSGANVLTF.

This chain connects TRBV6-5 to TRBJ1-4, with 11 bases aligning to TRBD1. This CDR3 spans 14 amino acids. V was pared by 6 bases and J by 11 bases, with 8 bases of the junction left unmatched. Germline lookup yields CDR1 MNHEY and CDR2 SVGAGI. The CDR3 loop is CASRTGQGAQKLFF. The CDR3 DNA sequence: TGTGCCAGCAGAACCGGACAGGGGGCGCAGAAACTGTTTTTT.

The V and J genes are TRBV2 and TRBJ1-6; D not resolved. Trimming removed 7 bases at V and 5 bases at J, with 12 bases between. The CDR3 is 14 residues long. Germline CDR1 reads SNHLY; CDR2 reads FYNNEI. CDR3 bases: TGTGCCAGCATCGGTAGTAGCCATAATTCACCCCTCCACTTT. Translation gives CASIGSSHNSPLHF.

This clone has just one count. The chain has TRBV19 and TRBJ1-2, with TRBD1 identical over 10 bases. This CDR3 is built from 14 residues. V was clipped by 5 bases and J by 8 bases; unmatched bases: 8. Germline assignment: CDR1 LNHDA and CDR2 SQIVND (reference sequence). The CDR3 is CASSPEGTGEGYTF. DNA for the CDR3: TGTGCCAGTAGTCCCGAGGGGACAGGGGAAGGCTACACCTTC.

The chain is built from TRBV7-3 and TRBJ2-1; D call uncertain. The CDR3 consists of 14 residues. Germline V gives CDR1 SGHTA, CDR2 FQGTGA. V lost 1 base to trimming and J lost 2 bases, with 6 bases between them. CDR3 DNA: TGTGCCAGCAGCTTAAACCTAGCCTACAATGAGCAGTTCTTC. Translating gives CASSLNLAYNEQFF.

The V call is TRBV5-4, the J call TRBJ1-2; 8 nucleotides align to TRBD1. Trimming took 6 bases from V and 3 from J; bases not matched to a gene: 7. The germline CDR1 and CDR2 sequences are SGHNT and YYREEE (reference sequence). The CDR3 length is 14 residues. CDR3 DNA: TGTGCCAGCATCCAGACAGGGGAAGACTATGGCTACACCTTC. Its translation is CASIQTGEDYGYTF.

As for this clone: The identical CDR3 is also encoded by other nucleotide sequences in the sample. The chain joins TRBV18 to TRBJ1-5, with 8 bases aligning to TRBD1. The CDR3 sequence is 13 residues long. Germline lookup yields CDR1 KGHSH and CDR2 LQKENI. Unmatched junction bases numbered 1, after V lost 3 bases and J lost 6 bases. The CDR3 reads CASSPDRVQPQHF. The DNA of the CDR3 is TGTGCCAGCTCACCGGACAGGGTTCAGCCCCAGCATTTT.

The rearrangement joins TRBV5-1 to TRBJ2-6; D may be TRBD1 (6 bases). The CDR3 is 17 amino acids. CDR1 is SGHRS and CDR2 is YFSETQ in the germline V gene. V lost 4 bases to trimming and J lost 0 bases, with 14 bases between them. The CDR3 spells CASSPTTGSSGANVLTF. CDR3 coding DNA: TGCGCCAGCAGCCCCACGACAGGCTCCTCTGGGGCCAACGTCCTGACTTTC. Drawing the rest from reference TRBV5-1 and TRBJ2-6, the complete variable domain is KAGVTQTPRYLIKTRGQQVTLSCSPISGHRSVSWYQQTPGQGLQFLFEYFSETQRNKGNFPGRFSGRQFSNSRSEMNVSTLELGDSALYLCASSPTTGSSGANVLTFGAGSRLTVL.

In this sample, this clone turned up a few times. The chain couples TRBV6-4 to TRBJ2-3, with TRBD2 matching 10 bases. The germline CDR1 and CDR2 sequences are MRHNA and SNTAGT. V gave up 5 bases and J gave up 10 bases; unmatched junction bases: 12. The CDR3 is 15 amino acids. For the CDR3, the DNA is TGTGCCAGCAGTCTGGTAGCGGGGGGCCAGGCTCCGCAGTATTTT. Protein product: CASSLVAGGQAPQYF.

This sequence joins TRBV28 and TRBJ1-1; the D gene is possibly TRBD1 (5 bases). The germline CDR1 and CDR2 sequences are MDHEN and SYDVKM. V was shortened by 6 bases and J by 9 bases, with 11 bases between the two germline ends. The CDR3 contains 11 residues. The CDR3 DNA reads TGTGCCAGCAGCCTGGACAAGAAAGCTTTCTTT. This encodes CASSLDKKAFF.

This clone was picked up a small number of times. CDR3 DNA sequence: TGCGCCAGCAATACAGGGGGCACTGAAGCTTTCTTT. Protein sequence: CASNTGGTEAFF. This sequence joins TRBV10-2 and TRBJ1-1; 8 positions agree with TRBD1. The CDR3 extends over 12 amino acids. Germline trimming cut 7 bases from V and 4 bases from J; bases unmatched to any gene: 2. Per the germline V gene, CDR1 is WSHSY and CDR2 is SAAADI.

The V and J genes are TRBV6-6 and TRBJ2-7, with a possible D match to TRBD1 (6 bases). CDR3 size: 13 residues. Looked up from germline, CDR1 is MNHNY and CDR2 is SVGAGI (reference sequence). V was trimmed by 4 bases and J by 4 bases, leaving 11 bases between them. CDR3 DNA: TGTGCCAGCAGTTCCAGGGGAAGATACGAGCAGTACTTC. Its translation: CASSSRGRYEQYF.

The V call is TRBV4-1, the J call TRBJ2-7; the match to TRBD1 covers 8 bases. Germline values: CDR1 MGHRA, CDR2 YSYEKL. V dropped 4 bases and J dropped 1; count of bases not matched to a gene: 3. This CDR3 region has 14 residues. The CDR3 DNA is TGCGCCAGCAGCCCGAGGACAGGGTCCTACGAGCAGTACTTC. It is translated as CASSPRTGSYEQYF.

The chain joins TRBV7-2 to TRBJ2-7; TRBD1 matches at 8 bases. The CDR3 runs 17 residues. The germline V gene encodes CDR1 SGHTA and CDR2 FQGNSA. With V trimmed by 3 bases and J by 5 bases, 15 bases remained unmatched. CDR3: CASSFTRTGTIGNEQYF. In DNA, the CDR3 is TGTGCCAGCAGCTTTACCCGGACAGGGACAATCGGGAACGAGCAGTACTTC.